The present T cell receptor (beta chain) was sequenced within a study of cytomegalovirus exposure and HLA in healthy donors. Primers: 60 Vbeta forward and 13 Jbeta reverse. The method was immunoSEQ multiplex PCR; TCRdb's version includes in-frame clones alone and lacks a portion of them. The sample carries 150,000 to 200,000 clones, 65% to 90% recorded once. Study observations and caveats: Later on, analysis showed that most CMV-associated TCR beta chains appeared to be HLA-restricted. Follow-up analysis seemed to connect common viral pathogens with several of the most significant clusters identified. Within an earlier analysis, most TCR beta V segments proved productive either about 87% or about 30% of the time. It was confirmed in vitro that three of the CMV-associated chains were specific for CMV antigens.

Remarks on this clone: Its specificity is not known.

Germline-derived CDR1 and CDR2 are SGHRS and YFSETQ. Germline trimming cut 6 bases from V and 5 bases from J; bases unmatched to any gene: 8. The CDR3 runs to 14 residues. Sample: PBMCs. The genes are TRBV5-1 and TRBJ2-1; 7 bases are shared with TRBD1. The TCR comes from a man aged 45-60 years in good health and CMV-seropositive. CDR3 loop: CASNKPGQNNEQFF. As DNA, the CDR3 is TGCGCCAGCAACAAACCGGGACAGAACAATGAGCAGTTCTTC.